These 14 T cell receptor beta chains were all obtained from the same sample, sequenced in a study of response to subunit inactivated influenza vaccine. Using its own MiXCR run on the RT-PCR reads, TCRdb lists one record per CDR3 protein. The sample yields roughly 460,000 distinct CDR3 sequences, about 10% seen once. This material consisted of PBMCs from blood, taken more than 35 days after vaccination. The receptor set was obtained from a man between 45 and 60 years old who received an inactivated influenza vaccine.

The genes are TRBV6-6 and TRBJ1-6; D gene uncertain. Deletions cut 8 bases from V and 11 bases from J, with 16 bases between. The CDR3 extends over 13 amino acids. Germline V gives CDR1 MNHNY, CDR2 SVGAGI (reference sequence). CDR3 sequence (DNA): TGTGCCAGCCTCCCGTTTACCGGAACACCCCTCCACTTT. Translated: CASLPFTGTPLHF.

V and J are TRBV10-3 and TRBJ2-1; perhaps TRBD1 as D (5 bases). The CDR3 has 13 residues. Germline V CDR1 and CDR2: ENHRY, SYGVKD. The V gene lost 3 bases and the J gene lost 6 bases, with 9 bases spanning the gap. CDR3 amino acids: CAISDRVPNEQFF. CDR3 in DNA: TGTGCCATCAGTGACAGGGTCCCCAATGAGCAGTTCTTC.

This clonotype showed up just a few times. This sequence joins TRBV20-1 and TRBJ2-1, with TRBD1 identical over 7 bases. Germline V gives CDR1 DFQATT, CDR2 SNEGSKA (reference sequence). The CDR3 runs 16 residues. Losses at the gene ends were 6 bases for V and 1 base for J; bases not matched to a gene: 12. The CDR3 loop is CSAVTSQGDSYNEQFF. The CDR3 coding sequence is TGCAGTGCGGTCACGAGCCAGGGGGATTCCTACAATGAGCAGTTCTTC.

This rearrangement joins TRBV20-1 to TRBJ1-2; D ambiguous. Germline CDR1 DFQATT, CDR2 SNEGSKA (reference sequence). The V end lost 6 bases, the J end lost 4 bases, and 15 bases lay between the germline ends. This CDR3 is built from 13 residues. The CDR3 is CSASPGVGYGYTF. The CDR3, as DNA: TGCAGTGCAAGCCCTGGGGTCGGCTATGGCTACACCTTC.

The chain has TRBV7-9 and TRBJ2-1; D is unresolved. The CDR3 is 13 amino acids. The V gene's germline CDR1 is SEHNR and CDR2 FQNEAQ (reference sequence). V lost 0 bases, J lost 5 bases, and 5 bases lay in between. CDR3 nucleotide sequence: TGTGCCAGCAGCTTAGCAACAGACAATGAGCAGTTCTTC. It is translated as CASSLATDNEQFF.

This chain joins TRBV11-2 and TRBJ2-1; 15 bases agree with TRBD2. The CDR3 extends over 14 amino acids. Germline values: CDR1 SGHAT, CDR2 FQNNGV. V lost 4 bases to trimming and J lost 9 bases; unmatched junction nucleotides: 1. CDR3 bases: TGTGCCAGCAGCTCGGGACTAGCGGGAGGTGAGCAGTTCTTC. It yields the protein CASSSGLAGGEQFF.

Only a few counts were recorded for this clonotype. The chain is built from TRBV4-2 and TRBJ1-5; D remains unclear. Germline V gives CDR1 LGHNA, CDR2 YNFKEQ. CDR3 size: 15 residues. The V end was cut by 0 bases, the J end by 6 bases, with 12 bases between. CDR3 sequence: CASSQEAGLSQPQHF. Here the CDR3 DNA reads TGTGCCAGCAGCCAAGAGGCGGGATTGAGTCAGCCCCAGCATTTT.

This clonotype was picked up many times. The CDR3 DNA reads as TGTGCCAGCAGCTTAGACCTCAAGACCGGGGAGCTGTTTTTT. Translating gives CASSLDLKTGELFF. This rearrangement joins TRBV7-8 to TRBJ2-2; D uncertain. Germline assignment: CDR1 SGHVS and CDR2 FQNEAQ. This CDR3 spans 14 amino acids. V lost 1 base to trimming and J lost 5 bases, with 8 bases between them.

The table lists this clonotype with many counts. The chain joins TRBV9 to TRBJ2-3; tentative D call: TRBD1 (6 bases). The CDR3 extends over 15 amino acids. Trimming removed 3 bases at V and 0 bases at J, with 11 bases between. The germline V gene has CDR1 SGDLS and CDR2 YYNGEE. CDR3 residues: CASSEGEASTDTQYF. The CDR3 bases are TGTGCCAGCAGCGAGGGGGAAGCTAGCACAGATACGCAGTATTTT.

This clonotype showed up many times. This chain connects TRBV5-1 to TRBJ2-5, with a possible D match to TRBD2 (6 bases). Germline CDR1 reads SGHRS; CDR2 reads YFSETQ. Trimming removed 4 bases from V and 3 bases from J, with 10 bases in between. The CDR3 has 13 amino acids. CDR3 bases: TGCGCCAGCAGCACGGGGGAAGAAGAGACCCAGTACTTC. It translates to CASSTGEEETQYF. Combining the CDR3 with reference TRBV5-1 and TRBJ2-5 gives the whole variable domain KAGVTQTPRYLIKTRGQQVTLSCSPISGHRSVSWYQQTPGQGLQFLFEYFSETQRNKGNFPGRFSGRQFSNSRSEMNVSTLELGDSALYLCASSTGEEETQYFGPGTRLLVL.

This clonotype was counted at least ten times. The rearrangement links TRBV29-1 to TRBJ2-7; 8 nucleotides agree with TRBD2. V lost 3 bases, J lost 1 base, and 2 bases stayed unmatched. This CDR3 spans 13 amino acids. Germline-derived CDR1 and CDR2 are SQVTM and ANQGSEA. The CDR3 bases are TGCAGCGTTGAGCGGGAGGATTCCTACGAGCAGTACTTC. Encoded protein: CSVEREDSYEQYF.

This clonotype was seen repeatedly, ten times or more. V and J are TRBV7-8 and TRBJ2-1; possible D gene TRBD1, 5 bases. Looked up from germline, CDR1 is SGHVS and CDR2 is FQNEAQ. The V gene lost 5 bases and the J gene lost 12 bases, with 17 bases spanning the gap. This CDR3 has 13 amino acids. The CDR3, as DNA: TGTGCCAGCAGCATCGACAGCCGCGGATGGCAGTTCTTC. It codes for CASSIDSRGWQFF.

This clonotype was observed a handful of times. The junction differs from germline at one of its ends, possibly a read error. The chain is built from TRBV7-9 and TRBJ2-7; 8 bases fit TRBD1. The CDR3 contains 17 residues. The germline gives CDR1 SEHNR, CDR2 FQNEAQ (reference sequence). The CDR3 loop is CASSLAGQGLRPHEQYF. The CDR3 DNA sequence: TGTGCCAGCAGTTTAGCCGGACAGGGCCTAAGGCCCCACGAGCAGTACTTC.

The chain recombines TRBV12-3 or TRBV12-4 with TRBJ2-4, with a tentative D call TRBD1 (7 bases). The CDR3 runs 14 residues. Trimming cost V 4 bases and J 8 bases, with 15 bases left between them. In DNA form, the CDR3 reads TGTGCCAGCAGTTGGCGGGGCAGGGGGGACATTCAGTACTTC. Protein sequence: CASSWRGRGDIQYF.